These T cell receptor beta chains were read from a single sample in a study of CD8 T cells in ankylosing spondylitis. TCRdb reprocessed the 5' RACE reads with MiXCR, giving one entry per CDR3 protein. Here the sample spans roughly 46,000 distinct CDR3 sequences, around 3.8% being singletons. Sequenced: blood, either unsorted or a sorted T cell fraction (not recorded which). The receptors originated from a female donor with ankylosing spondylitis or in good health (not recorded which). CDR3s include the opening cysteine and the closing phenylalanine or tryptophan.

j_gene | v_gene | CDR3aa
TRBJ1-2 | TRBV9 | CASNVTGGAAYGYTF
TRBJ2-2 | TRBV9 | CASSVEGQPDGDTGELFF
TRBJ2-7 | TRBV9 | CASSVNQGIGPEQYF
TRBJ2-7 | TRBV9 | CASSLTSGGAASNEQYF
TRBJ1-2 | TRBV9 | CASSVDPRGDGYTF
TRBJ1-2 | TRBV9 | CASSSRGQYYGYTF
TRBJ1-3 | TRBV9 | CASSGTGPFSGNTIYF
TRBJ2-2 | TRBV9 | CASSVDRLGGNTGELFF
TRBJ2-3 | TRBV9 | CASSATGHSTDTQYF
TRBJ2-3 | TRBV21-1 | CASSKGKLAGGTDTQYF
TRBJ2-2 | TRBV9 | CASSPLAGGLSGELFF
TRBJ2-1 | TRBV9 | CASSVGGGTSSYNEQFF
TRBJ2-1 | TRBV9 | CASSVVGGTTYNEQFF
TRBJ1-1 | TRBV9 | CASSVDQMNTEAFF
TRBJ1-4 | TRBV9 | CASSVGPGGEKLFF
TRBJ2-3 | TRBV9 | CASSALEGSTDTQYF
TRBJ2-3 | TRBV9 | CASSLTGSDTQYF
TRBJ2-5 | TRBV9 | CASSVSISGGETQYF
TRBJ1-6 | TRBV9 | CASRDSTGRNSPLHF
TRBJ2-5 | TRBV9 | CASSVEDKETQYF
TRBJ1-2 | TRBV9 | CASSVEGAGALGGYTF
TRBJ2-5 | TRBV9 | CASSARPNSGGIFPETQYF
TRBJ2-5 | TRBV9 | CASSVSRGRETQYF
TRBJ1-5 | TRBV9 | CASSVEEGDQPQHF
TRBJ2-7 | TRBV9 | CASSASWDSYEQYF
TRBJ1-2 | TRBV9 | CASSDTTGSDRYGYTF
TRBJ2-2 | TRBV9 | CASSARDTGELFF
TRBJ2-1 | TRBV5-1 | CASWQPGDPDPNEQFF
TRBJ2-7 | TRBV9 | CASSVDGFGNEQYF
TRBJ2-5 | TRBV9 | CASSVGLAGGQQETQYF
TRBJ2-3 | TRBV9 | CASSPRLASDTQYF
TRBJ2-3 | TRBV9 | CASSGPGLGTDTQYF
TRBJ2-2 | TRBV9 | CASSVEGAGDRTGELFF
TRBJ2-7 | TRBV9 | CASSVGTVPYEQYF
TRBJ2-2 | TRBV9 | CASSVAPGQGVLFF
TRBJ2-3 | TRBV9 | CASSVGTSGGGDTQYF
TRBJ2-2 | TRBV9 | CASSVGGELFF
TRBJ2-2 | TRBV9 | CASSTLRQGTRNTGELFF
TRBJ2-7 | TRBV7-3 | CASNAEEVLSCHEQYW
TRBJ2-3 | TRBV9 | CASSVKDGGVVTQYF
TRBJ1-6 | TRBV9 | CASSINGEGSPLHF
TRBJ2-1 | TRBV9 | CASSVEASAYNEQFF
TRBJ2-5 | TRBV9 | CASSVGSGGNQETQYF
TRBJ1-2 | TRBV9 | CASSVARDRLSNYGYTF
TRBJ1-4 | TRBV9 | CASSRSGGGTNEKLFF
TRBJ2-6 | TRBV9 | CASSLFGQRVLQRSGANVLTF
TRBJ2-1 | TRBV9 | CASSSLASHGAEQFF
TRBJ2-7 | TRBV9 | CASSVTASSYEQYF
TRBJ1-2 | TRBV9 | CASSGPAPGADYGYTF
TRBJ2-2 | TRBV9 | CASSVDVLGGGELFF
TRBJ1-3 | TRBV9 | CASSPRRVSGNTIYF